This paragraph covers one TCR beta chain sequence. Its antigen remains unidentified. The sample holds no much larger clone one base away, and base qualities are not on file. These data come from a study of OX40 agonist ivuxolimab in advanced cancers. For context, the study as a whole: Ivuxolimab was a fully human IgG2 agonistic monoclonal antibody targeting the costimulatory receptor OX40 (CD134). Intravenous ivuxolimab was administered to patients every 2 weeks at six dose levels: 0.01, 0.1, 0.3, 1.5, 3 and 10 mg/kg. Of the roughly 52 dose-escalation patients, hepatocellular carcinoma was present in 19, melanoma in approximately 15, renal cell carcinoma in 9 and head and neck cancer in 9. In the dose-escalation cohort, 70% to 85% of patients were male, and the mean age was roughly 56 years with a range of roughly 23 to 79. Prior anti-PD-1, anti-PD-L1 or anti-CTLA-4 therapy was permitted, and approximately 40% of dose-escalation patients had received checkpoint inhibitors. Partial responses were achieved by three dose-escalation patients, of whom one had hepatocellular carcinoma and two had cutaneous melanoma. The purpose of peripheral TCRbeta sequencing was to test whether ivuxolimab changed TCR sequence diversity and led to clonal T-cell expansion. The paper describes the monotherapy dose-escalation part (N of about 47 patients) of the phase I trial of ivuxolimab.

Points the paper makes about the study in general: After ivuxolimab, expanded clones were on average more numerous among CD8+ T cells than among CD4+ T cells. Low levels of normalized T-cell clonal expansion were also seen in some patients who did not respond. In the 0.1-3.0 mg/kg groups, partial responders had among the lowest normalized peripheral clonal expansion, particularly in CD8+ T cells. The antigen specificity of the clonally expanded peripheral T cells was not determined. At doses of 0.1 to 3.0 mg/kg, clonal expansion of both CD4+ and CD8+ T cells in blood was seen between baseline and week 6.

Genomic DNA was isolated from the sorted cells so that the TCRbeta CDR3 region could be sequenced. The immunoSEQ Assay was used for sequencing of TCRbeta CDR3 regions. TCRdb took this table from immuneACCESS and kept in-frame rearrangements with V and J called. Such tables lack part of the clones; where checked against another copy, unresolved V genes explain under half of the gap, and the rest is unexplained. For this sample the table gives tens of thousands of clones, of which about four fifths were detected only once. About 3% of the sample is taken by the ten largest. Taken from the germline V gene, the CDR1 and CDR2 loops are SGDLS and YYNGEE. The CDR3 runs 13 amino acids, cysteine and phenylalanine included. Just the 39-base CDR3 DNA is kept, in frame starting at base 1. V lost 2 bases and J lost 5 bases; the stretch between them is 10 bases long. Patients with a history of autoimmune disease or receiving systemic immunosuppression were excluded from the trial. Peripheral blood for TCR sequencing was drawn from every dose cohort at baseline, at cycle 4 day 1 and at cycle 7 day 1. Samples were obtained from an open-label, multicenter, first-in-human phase I dose-escalation trial of ivuxolimab. Adults with locally advanced or metastatic head and neck squamous cell, hepatocellular, melanoma or renal cell carcinoma were enrolled in the trial. CD4+ and CD8+ T cells were sorted separately from peripheral blood before TCR sequencing.

The rearrangement joined TRBV9 to TRBJ2-5, with no confident D gene call. The receptor comes from an adult with an advanced solid tumor such as melanoma, head and neck, liver or kidney cancer. The source was CD4+ or CD8+ T cells sorted from blood, collected in a trial of the OX40 agonist ivuxolimab. For the CDR3, the sequence is CASSVNPLETQYF. The sequence in DNA is TGTGCCAGCAGCGTCAACCCGCTGGAGACCCAGTACTTC.